This is a list of T cell receptor beta chains from one sample in a study of blood T cell repertoires in COVID-19. TCRdb's table, derived via immunoSEQ multiplex PCR, lists solely in-frame clones and lacks some. Among 150,000 to 200,000 clones, around 87% were seen once, and the ten largest hold about 26%. Sequenced material: PBMCs or T cells enriched from blood (not recorded which). These TCRs come from a woman in her thirties or forties in a cohort exposed to, infected with or recovered from COVID-19 (not recorded which). Each CDR3 is given with its conserved first and last residue. Fields, in order: CDR3 length, D gene, J gene, clone size, V gene, CDR3 protein, CDR3 DNA. D genes are given only for firm matches. Not every row has a clone size; where given, it reads once, few, many or a size class.

>13|NA|TRBJ1-2|once|TRBV6-5
CASSYGGGHGYTF
TGTGCCAGCAGTTACGGGGGGGGTCATGGCTACACCTTC
>17|NA|TRBJ2-6|few|TRBV6-6
CASSPRALDSGANVLTF
TGTGCCAGCAGTCCCAGGGCGTTAGACTCTGGGGCCAACGTCCTGACTTTC
>17|TRBD1|TRBJ1-3|NA|TRBV15
CATSRDNPDRGGNTIYF
TGTGCCACCAGCAGAGATAATCCTGACAGGGGTGGAAACACCATATATTTT
>14|TRBD2|TRBJ2-7|few|TRBV19
CASSHSGRAYEQYF
TGTGCCAGTAGTCATAGCGGGAGGGCCTACGAGCAGTACTTC
>14|TRBD1|TRBJ1-6|NA|TRBV10-3
CAISELPDRAPLHF
TGTGCCATCAGTGAATTGCCGGACAGGGCACCCCTCCACTTT
>15|TRBD1|TRBJ1-6|NA|TRBV6-1
CASSEPGQGNSPLHF
TGTGCCAGCAGTGAACCGGGACAGGGTAATTCACCCCTCCACTTT
>15|TRBD2|TRBJ2-7|NA|TRBV10-2
CASSEGRELSYEQYF
TGCGCCAGCAGTGAGGGGCGGGAGCTCTCCTACGAGCAGTACTTC
>13|NA|TRBJ2-7|NA|TRBV29-1
CSVRTGRDYEQYF
TGCAGCGTTCGGACAGGGAGGGACTACGAGCAGTACTTC
>12|NA|TRBJ1-1|NA|TRBV11-3
CASSYGRTEAFF
TGTGCCAGCAGCTATGGCCGCACTGAAGCTTTCTTT
>16|NA|TRBJ2-1|NA|TRBV7-6
CASSLVPGQTGGEQFF
TGTGCCAGCAGCTTAGTGCCCGGGCAGACCGGGGGTGAGCAGTTCTTC
>14|NA|TRBJ2-1|NA|TRBV7-9
CASSLTGADNEQFF
TGTGCCAGCAGCTTGACAGGAGCAGACAATGAGCAGTTCTTC
>15|NA|TRBJ1-5|NA|TRBV11-2
CASSLDISSNQPQHF
TGTGCCAGCAGCTTAGATATCTCCAGCAATCAGCCCCAGCATTTT
>15|TRBD1|TRBJ2-3|NA|TRBV6-6
CASSGQGPSTDTQYF
TGTGCCAGCAGTGGACAGGGCCCTAGCACAGATACGCAGTATTTT
>13|NA|TRBJ2-7|NA|TRBV19
CASSIGASYEQYF
TGTGCCAGTAGTATAGGTGCCAGCTACGAGCAGTACTTC
>14|NA|TRBJ2-3|many|TRBV2
CASSMPGLLDTQYF
TGTGCCAGCAGTATGCCGGGACTCCTGGATACGCAGTATTTT
>12|NA|TRBJ1-2|NA|TRBV29-1
CSVAGGRYGYTF
TGCAGCGTTGCTGGGGGCCGCTATGGCTACACCTTC
>16|NA|TRBJ2-2|NA|TRBV5-5
CASSPRESPNTGELFF
TGTGCCAGCAGCCCCCGGGAGTCGCCGAACACCGGGGAGCTGTTTTTT
>14|NA|TRBJ1-3|NA|TRBV27
CASSSTGLGNTIYF
TGTGCCAGCAGTTCTACAGGTCTAGGAAACACCATATATTTT
>14|NA|TRBJ1-2|NA|TRBV28
CASSSDMINYGYTF
TGTGCCAGCTCCTCGGACATGATTAACTATGGCTACACCTTC